The T cell receptor beta chain under discussion was sequenced for a study of long-term antiretroviral therapy in people with HIV (dated by TCRdb to the early 2020s). Background for the entire study: The earliest samples were collected approximately a decade before the 2015 WHO recommendation for immediate ART, a period when ART was typically delayed until CD4 counts fell. No cross-contamination during QIAcube processing was shown when test extractions of a monoclonal T-cell line were performed alongside 25 to 35 polyclonal samples. Among the roughly 30 participants with HIV, over nine were female. A total of fewer than 200 cryopreserved PBMC samples were contributed to the cohort by 30 adults with confirmed HIV infection, with samples collected serially over a mean of 6 years (range 1-12). A retrospective serial study tested whether changes in peripheral blood TRB repertoire composition and diversity were associated with ART initiation and durable HIV suppression. The paper's findings and limits, for the study overall: Limited PBMC availability meant only the TCR beta chain was sequenced, without alpha chain pairing. Starting ART was linked to a significant rise in TRB diversity, yet even after long-term ART the diversity remained significantly lower than in transplant donor controls. Inferences about post-ART repertoire changes are limited because no data were available on ART adherence, viral resistance or therapy changes. Expanded TRB clones identified before ART initiation dominated the repertoire across all time points, though the dominance fluctuated and decreased in many PLHIV after ART. Narrower CDR3 length ranges were observed in HIV repertoires than in controls, and an antigen-experienced repertoire with only a slight naive shift after ART was suggested by the network structure. The samples span the years 2004 to 2017, and the ART regimens used at that time may not be as effective as current regimens. Because cell numbers in pre-ART samples were limited, unsorted PBMC were profiled instead of sorted CD4+ and CD8+ T cells.

Including the terminal cysteine and phenylalanine, the CDR3 comprises 14 residues. Only the CDR3 DNA is retained, 42 bases long and in frame from the first base. The germline V gene sets CDR1 to ENHRY and CDR2 to SYGVKD. Trimming takes 0 bases from V and 6 bases from J, and the germline ends sit 9 bases apart. To be included, a participant needed at least one PBMC sample from before ART initiation plus at least two post-ART samples. All participants with HIV were treated in the United States of America. Before DNA extraction, cryopreserved samples of about 0.95-11 million PBMC were thawed and then washed. At the time of the earliest PBMC sample, participants with HIV were aged between roughly 20 and 60 years. Each participant contributed PBMC samples from 1-4 timepoints before ART initiation and 2-8 timepoints after ART initiation, with a median of 7 samples. Serial HIV viral load, CD4+ T-cell count, ART history and demographic data were obtained for every participant. Using a Qiagen kit on a QIAcube, genomic DNA was extracted from unsorted PBMC, with samples processed in batches of 12.

Sequencing of the TRB variable region was done with the immunoSEQ hsTCRB v3.0 assay at survey level resolution. A depth of about 40,000-50,000 T-cell genomes per sample was targeted for TRB sequencing. TRB libraries were pooled and sequenced on an Illumina MiSeq using a v3 150-cycle kit. The authors' pipeline ran thus. Repertoire analysis ran in R within a reproducible Nextflow workflow covering QC, data transformation and analysis. Custom analyses were implemented in LymphoSeq2, an R package for AIRR-Seq data exploration. After excluding a few samples that yielded fewer than 5000 total TRB sequences, 150 to 200 HIV repertoires remained for analysis. Among the approximately 190 retained HIV repertoires, 59 were collected before ART initiation and fewer than 150 were collected after ART initiation. Repertoires were downsampled to 5000 TRB nucleotide sequences, and summary statistics were averaged over 100 downsampling iterations. Only TRB sequences with CDR3 regions of at least seven amino acids were retained for analysis. Diversity was assessed using a clonality score derived from Shannon entropy and using the Gini coefficient. In repertoire networks, the top 5000 CDR3 amino acid sequences were linked whenever an edit distance of one separated two sequences. Antigen specificity groups and MHC restriction were predicted for TRB CDR3 amino acid sequences with GLIPH2. Known CMV, EBV, HIV or tissue antigen associations were flagged by matching CDR3 amino acid sequences against VDJdb and McPAS-TCR. Pre-ART, post-ART and control groups were compared with Wilcoxon signed-rank tests and Holm-Bonferroni correction. As stored in TCRdb, this immuneACCESS dataset retains in-frame rearrangements with V and J assigned. A fraction of the clones does not appear; measured against another copy, unresolved V genes explain less than half of the discrepancy, and the remainder lacks a known reason. D and trimming come from the DNA, and the V and J calls and clone size come from that table. The sample profile shows 25,000 to 35,000 clones; approximately 84% of them were found once. Under 8.5% of the sample is taken by the ten largest.

On this clone: What this receptor recognizes is not known. Base qualities are not at hand, and no much larger clone is one base apart.

The TCR originated in a woman in her 50s with HIV. The V and J segments used are TRBV10-3 and TRBJ1-3; a confident D gene designation cannot be given. The sequences come from unsorted PBMCs, collected 3.1 years after starting antiretroviral therapy. Here is the DNA: TGTGCCATCAGTGAGTCCCCCGACGTAAACACCATATATTTT. The resulting protein is CAISESPDVNTIYF.